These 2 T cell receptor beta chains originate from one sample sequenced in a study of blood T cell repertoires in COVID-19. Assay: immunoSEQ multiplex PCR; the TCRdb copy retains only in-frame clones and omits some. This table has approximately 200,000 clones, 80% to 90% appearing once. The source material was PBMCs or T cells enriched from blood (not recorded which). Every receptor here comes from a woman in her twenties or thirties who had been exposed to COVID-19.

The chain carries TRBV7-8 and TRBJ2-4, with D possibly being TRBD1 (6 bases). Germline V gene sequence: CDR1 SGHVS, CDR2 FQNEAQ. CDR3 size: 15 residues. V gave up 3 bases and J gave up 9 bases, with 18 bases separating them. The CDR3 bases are TGTGCCAGCAGCTTGTGGGGGCGAGGAGCAAGCATTCAGTACTTC. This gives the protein CASSLWGRGASIQYF.

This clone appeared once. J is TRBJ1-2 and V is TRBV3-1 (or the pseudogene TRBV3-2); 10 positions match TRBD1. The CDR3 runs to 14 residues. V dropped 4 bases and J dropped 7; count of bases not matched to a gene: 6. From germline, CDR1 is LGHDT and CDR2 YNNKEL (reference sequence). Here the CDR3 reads CASSPRQGAGGYTF. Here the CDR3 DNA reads TGTGCCAGCAGCCCGAGACAGGGGGCAGGTGGCTACACCTTC.